This TCR beta chain is drawn from a study of shared clonotypes between healthy human individuals. The germline V and J ends were trimmed by 7 bases and 7 bases, with 10 bases remaining between them. Germline CDR1 and CDR2: SNHLY and FYNNEI. This CDR3 spans 12 amino acids. Samples underwent the assay at deep level. Sequencing was performed on unsorted PBMC DNA using ten immunoSEQ deep assay plates. TCRdb keeps only in-frame clones here, not all; method: immunoSEQ multiplex PCR. The table has hundreds of thousands of clones, around 78% seen once. The receptor's source is a woman between 35 and 50 years old in good health. Some clones in this sample may be carry-over from other donors' samples. The chain uses TRBV2 and TRBJ2-2, with D tentatively TRBD1 (5 bases). Material: PBMCs. Here the CDR3 reads CASKGASGELFF. The CDR3, as DNA: TGTGCCAGCAAAGGGGCGAGCGGGGAGCTGTTTTTT.